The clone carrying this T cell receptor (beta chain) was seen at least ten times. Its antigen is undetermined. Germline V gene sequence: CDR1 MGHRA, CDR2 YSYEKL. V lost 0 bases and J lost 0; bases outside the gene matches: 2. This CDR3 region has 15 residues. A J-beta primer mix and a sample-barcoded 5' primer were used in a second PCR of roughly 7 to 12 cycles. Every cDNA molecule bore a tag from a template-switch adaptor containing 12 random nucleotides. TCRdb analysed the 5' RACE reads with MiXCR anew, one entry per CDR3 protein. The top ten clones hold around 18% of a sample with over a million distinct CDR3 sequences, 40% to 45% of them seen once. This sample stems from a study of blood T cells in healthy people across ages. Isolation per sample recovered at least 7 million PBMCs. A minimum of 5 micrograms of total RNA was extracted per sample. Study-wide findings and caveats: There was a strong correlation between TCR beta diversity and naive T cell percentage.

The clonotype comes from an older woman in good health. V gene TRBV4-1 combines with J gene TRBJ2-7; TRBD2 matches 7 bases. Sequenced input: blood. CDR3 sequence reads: CASSQDGGSSYEQYF. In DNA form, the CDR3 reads TGCGCCAGCAGCCAAGACGGCGGGAGCTCCTACGAGCAGTACTTC.